This T cell receptor beta chain was recorded in a study of cytomegalovirus exposure and HLA in healthy donors. Study results and limitations: A prior analysis recorded that most TCR beta V segments were productive about 87% or about 30% of the time. V- and J-gene trimming of TCR beta was linked (in a later analysis) to a missense DCLRE1C variant. According to the study, roughly 160 TCR beta chains were cytomegalovirus-associated.

Both 60 Vbeta primers and 13 Jbeta primers went into the PCR. The method was immunoSEQ multiplex PCR; TCRdb's version includes in-frame clones alone and lacks a portion of them. Its listing shows 96,000 or so clones. With respect to this clone: Its antigen is unidentified.

This CDR3 contains 18 residues. Per the germline V gene, CDR1 is SGHVS and CDR2 is FNYEAQ. V lost 3 bases and J 3 bases, leaving 21 bases between the germline ends. The specimen sequenced was PBMCs. This sequence joins TRBV7-6 and TRBJ1-3; TRBD1 is a possible D gene (6 bases). The TCR originated in a woman aged 30 to 39 in good health and CMV-seronegative. The CDR3 loop reads CASSFRYRAPRNGNTIYF. The CDR3 DNA follows: TGTGCCAGCAGCTTCCGTTACAGGGCCCCTCGAAATGGAAACACCATATATTTT.